This entry lists 28 T cell receptor beta chains sequenced from one sample in a study of T-cell reconstitution after alpha-beta-depleted transplantation in children. A TCRbeta library incorporating unique molecular identifiers was prepared. TCRdb reanalysed the PCR reads using MiXCR and keeps one entry per CDR3 protein. Of some 840,000 distinct CDR3 sequences in the sample, approximately 15% were seen once. Specimen: PBMCs, mostly from graft donor cells, collected 360 days after TCRalphabeta/CD19-depleted stem cell transplant. The receptor source for this set is a male patient between 10 and 17 years old who had a stem cell transplant for acute lymphoblastic leukemia, so the T cells may come from the graft donor.

This clonotype has ten or more counts. This chain uses TRBV9 with TRBJ2-2; no firm D call. CDR1 and CDR2 (germline): SGDLS, YYNGEE. Trimming removed 4 bases at V and 6 bases at J, with 19 bases between. The CDR3 runs 16 residues. CDR3 amino acids: CASSPQMPPGSGELFF. The CDR3 coding sequence is TGTGCCAGCAGCCCTCAGATGCCGCCTGGATCCGGGGAGCTGTTTTTT. The whole variable domain, remainder taken from reference TRBV9 and TRBJ2-2, is DSGVTQTPKHLITATGQRVTLRCSPRSGDLSVYWYQQSLDQGLQFLIQYYNGEERAKGNILERFSAQQFPDLHSELNLSSLELGDSALYFCASSPQMPPGSGELFFGEGSRLTVL.

This clonotype was seen more than once but under ten times. The chain recombines TRBV5-5 with TRBJ1-5; the match to TRBD1 covers 7 bases. The germline gives CDR1 SGHKS, CDR2 YYEKEE (reference sequence). The trim removed 4 bases at V and 7 bases at J, leaving 11 bases unmatched. The CDR3 runs to 15 residues. The CDR3 reads CASSRQQGNGQPQHF. The CDR3 nucleotides are TGTGCCAGCAGCCGCCAACAGGGGAACGGGCAGCCCCAGCATTTT.

This chain joins TRBV5-1 and TRBJ1-1; D call uncertain. In germline, CDR1 is SGHRS, CDR2 YFSETQ. V gave up 1 base and J gave up 1 base, with 11 bases separating them. The CDR3 runs 15 residues. The chain's CDR3 is CASSLRANPNTEAFF. DNA of the CDR3: TGCGCCAGCAGCTTGAGGGCCAACCCGAACACTGAAGCTTTCTTT.

This clonotype was counted between two and nine times. V is TRBV7-8 and J is TRBJ2-1; 9 bases align to TRBD2. The V gene end was trimmed by 3 bases and the J gene end by 5 bases; junction bases not matched to a gene: 5. Germline assignment: CDR1 SGHVS and CDR2 FQNEAQ. The CDR3 consists of 15 residues. CDR3 coding DNA: TGTGCCAGCAGCTTTAAGCGGGAGGCAAACAATGAGCAGTTCTTC. As protein: CASSFKREANNEQFF.

V and J are TRBV20-1 and TRBJ2-7, with 7 bases fitting TRBD2. The CDR3 is 14 amino acids. Germline CDR1 DFQATT, CDR2 SNEGSKA (reference sequence). V dropped 1 base and J dropped 1; count of bases not matched to a gene: 4. The CDR3 loop is CSARVGRESYEQYF. The DNA of the CDR3 is TGCAGTGCTAGAGTGGGGCGGGAGTCCTACGAGCAGTACTTC.

This clonotype was seen repeatedly, ten times or more. The rearrangement links TRBV5-1 to TRBJ2-7; D is uncertain. The length of the CDR3 is 15 residues. With 4 bases removed from V and 4 bases from J, the gap between germline ends came to 18 bases. Per germline, CDR1 SGHRS and CDR2 YFSETQ. CDR3 bases: TGCGCCAGCAGCGATCCAGAGAAAGCCCTGTACGAGCAGTACTTC. Its translation: CASSDPEKALYEQYF.

V usage is TRBV18 and J usage is TRBJ1-6, with D unclear. CDR1 and CDR2 (germline): KGHSH, LQKENI. CDR3 length: 18 amino acids. V was pared by 1 base and J by 9 bases, with 22 bases between. The CDR3 bases are TGTGCCAGCTCACCACGTGGGCCCCCCCGGCCAACGGGTTCACCCCTCCACTTT. It specifies CASSPRGPPRPTGSPLHF.

This clonotype has more than one count but fewer than ten. V gene TRBV4-1 combines with J gene TRBJ2-7; D gene uncertain. V lost 1 base to trimming and J lost 6 bases, with 7 bases between them. The CDR3 length is 12 residues. Looked up from germline, CDR1 is MGHRA and CDR2 is YSYEKL. The CDR3, as DNA: TGCGCCAGCAGCCAAGTCCGTAGCGAGCAGTACTTC. Amino acids: CASSQVRSEQYF.

The chain employs TRBV15 and TRBJ2-7; TRBD2 matches at 7 bases. The CDR3 length is 23 residues. V was clipped by 0 bases and J by 4 bases; unmatched bases: 30. Looked up from germline, CDR1 is LNHNV and CDR2 is YYDKDF (reference sequence). The CDR3 sequence is CATSRDPSDVPRASGLFQYEQYF. CDR3 bases: TGTGCCACCAGCAGAGATCCATCTGATGTCCCTCGGGCTAGCGGATTGTTTCAGTACGAGCAGTACTTC.

Only a few counts were recorded for this clonotype. The chain recombines TRBV19 with TRBJ2-3, with TRBD1 matching over 7 bases. The length of the CDR3 is 17 residues. From germline, CDR1 is LNHDA and CDR2 SQIVND (reference sequence). The trim removed 6 bases at V and 2 bases at J, leaving 14 bases unmatched. CDR3 bases: TGTGCCAGTAGCCTGTCGGACAGGTCCGCTTTCACAGATACGCAGTATTTT. Amino acids: CASSLSDRSAFTDTQYF.

V and J are TRBV20-1 and TRBJ2-2; D uncertain. V lost 0 bases and J lost 5, with 13 bases in between. The CDR3 covers 15 residues. Germline V gene sequence: CDR1 DFQATT, CDR2 SNEGSKA (reference sequence). This CDR3 reads CSARDPRRQTGELFF. The CDR3, as DNA: TGCAGTGCTAGAGATCCGAGAAGGCAAACCGGGGAGCTGTTTTTT.

The sample holds many counts of this clonotype. The V gene is TRBV12-3 or TRBV12-4, the J gene TRBJ2-5; D is unclear. The ends were cut back, 6 bases at V and 2 bases at J, with 10 bases in the middle. The CDR3 sequence is 13 residues long. CDR3 in DNA: TGTGCCAGCAGATGGGCGCAGCAAGAGACCCAGTACTTC. Its translation is CASRWAQQETQYF.

V is TRBV6-6 and J is TRBJ1-1, with unresolved D. Trimming shortened V by 8 bases and J by 11 bases, and 21 bases separated the two germline ends. The CDR3 runs to 13 residues. CDR1 and CDR2 from the germline V gene are MNHNY and SVGAGI (reference sequence). The CDR3 loop reads CASLHTYLQKAFF. The CDR3 DNA sequence: TGTGCCAGCCTTCATACGTATCTCCAGAAGGCTTTCTTT.

This clonotype was counted a few times. This chain connects TRBV12-3 or TRBV12-4 to TRBJ1-1; TRBD1 matches 7 bases. The CDR3 totals 15 residues. V lost 3 bases to trimming and J lost 7 bases; unmatched junction nucleotides: 11. The CDR3 nucleotides read TGTGCCAGCAGTTTCCGACAGGGATTAGCGGGTGAAGCTTTCTTT. As protein: CASSFRQGLAGEAFF.

The chain is built from TRBV15 and TRBJ2-6; D is unresolved. V was cut by 0 bases and J by 0 bases, with 9 bases left in between. Germline V gives CDR1 LNHNV, CDR2 YYDKDF (reference sequence). The CDR3 contains 17 residues. The DNA of the CDR3 is TGTGCCACCAGCAGAGATGGGTCCGTCTCTGGGGCCAACGTCCTGACTTTC. Amino acids: CATSRDGSVSGANVLTF.

The V gene is TRBV5-1, the J gene TRBJ2-7; 8 bases align to TRBD1. Germline V CDR1 and CDR2: SGHRS, YFSETQ. With V trimmed by 2 bases and J by 6 bases, 13 bases remained unmatched. The length of the CDR3 is 16 residues. The chain's CDR3 is CASSFWLAGGDREQYF. The CDR3 nucleotides are TGCGCCAGCAGCTTCTGGTTGGCAGGGGGCGATCGCGAGCAGTACTTC.

The chain couples TRBV27 to TRBJ1-5; D ambiguous. V was cut by 6 bases and J by 6 bases, with 12 bases left in between. The CDR3 is 13 residues long. CDR1 MNHEY and CDR2 SMNVEV come from the germline V gene (reference sequence). The chain's CDR3 is CASSYDTGQPQHF. The CDR3 region has the DNA TGTGCCAGCAGCTACGACACGGGTCAGCCCCAGCATTTT.

This clonotype was counted a few times. The gene calls are TRBV5-5 and TRBJ2-2; D might be TRBD1 (6 bases). In germline, CDR1 is SGHKS, CDR2 YYEKEE (reference sequence). The V end was cut by 2 bases, the J end by 0 bases, with 17 bases between. The length of the CDR3 is 18 residues. The CDR3 region has the DNA TGTGCCAGCAGCTTTCCTTACTCAGGACAGTCGAACACCGGGGAGCTGTTTTTT. As protein: CASSFPYSGQSNTGELFF.

This clonotype showed up just a few times. This chain's CDR3 is CASSSSVAKNIQYF. CDR3 in DNA: TGTGCCAGCAGCTCTTCCGTAGCCAAAAACATTCAGTACTTC. The chain uses TRBV2 and TRBJ2-4; D is undetermined. V shed 6 bases and J shed 0 bases, with 9 bases lying between them. This CDR3 spans 14 amino acids. CDR1 and CDR2 from the germline V gene are SNHLY and FYNNEI.

This clonotype was seen many times. Germline and junction disagree at one end, which may indicate a read error. The CDR3 region has the DNA TGTGCCAGCAGTGAATGGGAGGGAGTCTGGCGGGCCCAGTATTTC. Its translation: CASSEWEGVWRAQYF. The rearrangement joins TRBV25-1 to TRBJ2-5, with TRBD2 identical over 7 bases. The CDR3 totals 15 residues. Germline CDR1 is MGHDK and CDR2 is SYGVNS. Supplemented by reference TRBV25-1 and TRBJ2-5, the full variable domain reads EADIYQTPRYLVIGTGKKITLECSQTMGHDKMYWYQQDPGMELHLIHYSYGVNSTEKGDLSSESTVSRIRTEHFPLTLESARPSHTSQYLCASSEWEGVWRAQYFGPGTRLLVL.

V gene TRBV4-1 combines with J gene TRBJ2-7, with D tentatively TRBD1 (5 bases). The germline V gene has CDR1 MGHRA and CDR2 YSYEKL. CDR3 size: 15 residues. Trimming left V 2 bases short and J 3 bases short, with 14 bases between. CDR3: CASSQPAGSFYEQYF. For the CDR3, the DNA is TGCGCCAGCAGCCAACCAGCAGGGTCGTTCTACGAGCAGTACTTC.

This chain joins TRBV4-1 and TRBJ2-5; D may be TRBD1 (5 bases). The germline V gene has CDR1 MGHRA and CDR2 YSYEKL. The CDR3 runs 14 residues. V was trimmed by 0 bases and J by 3 bases, leaving 8 bases between them. CDR3 bases: TGCGCCAGCAGCCAAGAGGGGCTGGAAGAGACCCAGTACTTC. It specifies CASSQEGLEETQYF.

The V gene is TRBV14, the J gene TRBJ1-1; 8 bases are shared with TRBD1. The CDR3 runs to 11 residues. Trimming took 3 bases from V and 10 from J; bases not matched to a gene: 1. Germline loops: CDR1 SGHDN, CDR2 FVKESK. This chain's CDR3 is CASSQTGVAFF. The CDR3 coding sequence is TGTGCCAGCAGCCAGACAGGGGTAGCTTTCTTT.

The rearrangement joins TRBV18 to TRBJ2-7; D ambiguous. CDR1 and CDR2 from the germline V gene are KGHSH and LQKENI. Trimming removed 1 base from V and 2 bases from J, with 21 bases in between. This CDR3 region has 18 residues. The CDR3 nucleotides are TGTGCCAGCTCACCACAGGGTGCGGCAAAACTATCGGCCTACGAGCAGTACTTC. This codes for CASSPQGAAKLSAYEQYF.

This chain uses TRBV5-1 with TRBJ2-3; TRBD2 agrees at 11 bases. The germline V gene has CDR1 SGHRS and CDR2 YFSETQ. This CDR3 is 17 amino acids long. The V and J ends lost 3 bases and 4 bases, in that order; junction bases with no gene match: 10. CDR3 region: CASSWGTSGRVADTQYF. The CDR3 DNA follows: TGCGCCAGCAGCTGGGGAACTAGCGGGAGAGTCGCAGATACGCAGTATTTT.

The sample holds many counts of this clonotype. The V gene is TRBV6-5, the J gene TRBJ2-7, with 7 bases that match TRBD1. This CDR3 contains 15 residues. V was pared by 0 bases and J by 2 bases, with 4 bases of the junction left unmatched. Germline CDR1 MNHEY, CDR2 SVGAGI. CDR3 DNA sequence: TGTGCCAGCAGTTACTCGACAGGGTCCGCCTACGAGCAGTACTTC. Amino acid sequence: CASSYSTGSAYEQYF.

This clonotype showed up just once. V and J are TRBV30 and TRBJ2-7; D gene uncertain. Trimming removed 5 bases at V and 0 bases at J, with 8 bases between. This CDR3 region has 12 residues. Germline-derived CDR1 and CDR2 are GTSNPN and SVGIG (reference sequence). CDR3 residues: CAWSDVSYEQYF. The CDR3 nucleotides are TGTGCCTGGTCGGACGTCTCCTACGAGCAGTACTTC.

This clonotype has more than one count but fewer than ten. V usage is TRBV4-1 and J usage is TRBJ2-5; tentative D call: TRBD2 (6 bases). Trimming left V 2 bases short and J 0 bases short, with 10 bases between. The CDR3 consists of 15 residues. Germline lookup yields CDR1 MGHRA and CDR2 YSYEKL. Here the CDR3 DNA reads TGCGCCAGCAGCCAACTAGCGACGGACCAAGAGACCCAGTACTTC. Translation: CASSQLATDQETQYF.